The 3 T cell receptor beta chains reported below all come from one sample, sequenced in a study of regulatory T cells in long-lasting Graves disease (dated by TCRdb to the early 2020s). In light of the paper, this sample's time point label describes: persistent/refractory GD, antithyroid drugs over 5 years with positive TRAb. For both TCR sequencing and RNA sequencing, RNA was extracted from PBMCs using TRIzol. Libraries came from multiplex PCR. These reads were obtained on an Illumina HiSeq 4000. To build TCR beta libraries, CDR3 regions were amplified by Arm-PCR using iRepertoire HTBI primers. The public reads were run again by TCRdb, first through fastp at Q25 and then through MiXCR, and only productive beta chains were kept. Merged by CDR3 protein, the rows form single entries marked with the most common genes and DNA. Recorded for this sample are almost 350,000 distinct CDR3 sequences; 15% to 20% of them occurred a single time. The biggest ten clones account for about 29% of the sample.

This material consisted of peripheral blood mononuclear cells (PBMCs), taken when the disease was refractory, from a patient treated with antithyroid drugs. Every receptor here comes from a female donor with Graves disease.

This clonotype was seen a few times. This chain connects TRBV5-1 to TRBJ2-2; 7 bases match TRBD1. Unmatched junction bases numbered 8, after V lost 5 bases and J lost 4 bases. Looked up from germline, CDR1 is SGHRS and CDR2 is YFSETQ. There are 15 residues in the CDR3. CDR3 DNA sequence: TGCGCCAGCAGGGACGGGACAGCCCTCACCGGGGAGCTGTTTTTT. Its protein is CASRDGTALTGELFF.

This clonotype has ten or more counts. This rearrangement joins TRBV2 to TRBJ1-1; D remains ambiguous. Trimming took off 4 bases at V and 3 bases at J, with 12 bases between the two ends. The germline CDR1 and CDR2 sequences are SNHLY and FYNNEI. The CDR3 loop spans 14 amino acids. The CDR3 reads CASSVDAGDTEAFF. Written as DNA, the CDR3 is TGTGCCAGCAGTGTTGACGCCGGGGACACTGAAGCTTTCTTT.

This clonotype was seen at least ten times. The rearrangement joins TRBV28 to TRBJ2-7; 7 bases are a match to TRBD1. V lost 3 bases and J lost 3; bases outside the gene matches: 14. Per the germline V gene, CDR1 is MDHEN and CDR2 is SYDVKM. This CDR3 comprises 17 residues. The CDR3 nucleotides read TGTGCCAGCAGTTTGGCATTGACAGGGAAAATAAACTACGAGCAGTACTTC. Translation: CASSLALTGKINYEQYF.